This TCR beta chain was sequenced in a study of CD4 and CD8 cells across lung adenocarcinoma regions. Localized lung adenocarcinoma, a non-small cell lung cancer, affected the donors. TCRdb used MiXCR to reprocess the PCR reads, holding one entry per CDR3 protein. This table holds more than 25,000 distinct CDR3 sequences, more than 45% found once. The CDR3 is made up of 14 amino acids. In germline, CDR1 is MNHNS, CDR2 SASEGT. Losses at the gene ends were 6 bases for V and 7 bases for J; bases not matched to a gene: 11. The sequence was collected from a male donor with lung adenocarcinoma. The CD4 and CD8 labels of this study may be unreliable. Sample: CD8+ T cells from the center of a lung tumor. V is TRBV6-1 and J is TRBJ1-1; 7 bases match TRBD1. The chain's CDR3 is CASSSPGTVIEAFF. The CDR3 coding sequence is TGTGCCAGCAGCTCTCCTGGGACAGTTATTGAAGCTTTCTTT.